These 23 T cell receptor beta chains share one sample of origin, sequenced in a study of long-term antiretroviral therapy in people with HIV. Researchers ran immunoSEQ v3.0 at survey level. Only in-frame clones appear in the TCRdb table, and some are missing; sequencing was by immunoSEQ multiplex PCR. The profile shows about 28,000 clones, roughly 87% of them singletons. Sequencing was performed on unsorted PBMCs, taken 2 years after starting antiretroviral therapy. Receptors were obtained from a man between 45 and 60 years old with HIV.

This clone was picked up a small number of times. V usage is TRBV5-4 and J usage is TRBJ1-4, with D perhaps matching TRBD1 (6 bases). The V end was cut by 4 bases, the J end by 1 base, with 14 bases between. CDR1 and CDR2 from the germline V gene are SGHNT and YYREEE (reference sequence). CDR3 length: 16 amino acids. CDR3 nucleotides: TGTGCCAGCAGCAGCGGACAGAGTGAAACTAATGAAAAACTGTTTTTT. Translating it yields CASSSGQSETNEKLFF.

The CDR3 protein is CASSVSDRIDEQFF. DNA for the CDR3: TGTGCCAGCAGCGTATCAGACAGGATCGATGAGCAGTTCTTC. The rearrangement joins TRBV9 to TRBJ2-1, with D maybe TRBD1 (6 bases). Germline lookup yields CDR1 SGDLS and CDR2 YYNGEE. This CDR3 is built from 14 residues. Trimming shortened V by 1 base and J by 8 bases, and 13 bases separated the two germline ends.

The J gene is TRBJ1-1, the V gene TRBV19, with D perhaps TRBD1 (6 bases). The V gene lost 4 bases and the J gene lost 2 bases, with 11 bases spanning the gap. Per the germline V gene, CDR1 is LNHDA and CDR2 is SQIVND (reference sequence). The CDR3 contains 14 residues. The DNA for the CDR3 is TGTGCCAGTAGTAGAGGGGGGACCAACACTGAAGCTTTCTTT. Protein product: CASSRGGTNTEAFF.

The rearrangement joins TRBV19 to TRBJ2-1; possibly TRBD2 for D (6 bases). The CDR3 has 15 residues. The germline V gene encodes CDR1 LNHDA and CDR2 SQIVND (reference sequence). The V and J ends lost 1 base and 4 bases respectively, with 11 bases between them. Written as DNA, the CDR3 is TGTGCCAGTAGTATAGGTTTAGCGGAGTACAATGAGCAGTTCTTC. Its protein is CASSIGLAEYNEQFF. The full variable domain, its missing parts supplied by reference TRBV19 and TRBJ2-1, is DGGITQSPKYLFRKEGQNVTLSCEQNLNHDAMYWYRQDPGQGLRLIYYSQIVNDFQKGDIAEGYSVSREKKESFPLTVTSAQKNPTAFYLCASSIGLAEYNEQFFGPGTRLTVL.

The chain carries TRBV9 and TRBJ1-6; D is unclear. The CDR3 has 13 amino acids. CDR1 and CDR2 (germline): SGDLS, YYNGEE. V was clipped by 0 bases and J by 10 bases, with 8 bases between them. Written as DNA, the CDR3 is TGTGCCAGCAGCGTAGGAAGGAGATCACCCCTCCACTTT. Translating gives CASSVGRRSPLHF.

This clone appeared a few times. The CDR3, as DNA: TGTGCCATCAGAAGAATAACTGGAAACACCATATATTTT. Translating gives CAIRRITGNTIYF. This sequence joins TRBV10-3 and TRBJ1-3; D gene uncertain. Germline V CDR1 and CDR2: ENHRY, SYGVKD. The CDR3 is made up of 13 amino acids. V was cut by 6 bases and J by 2 bases, with 8 bases left in between.

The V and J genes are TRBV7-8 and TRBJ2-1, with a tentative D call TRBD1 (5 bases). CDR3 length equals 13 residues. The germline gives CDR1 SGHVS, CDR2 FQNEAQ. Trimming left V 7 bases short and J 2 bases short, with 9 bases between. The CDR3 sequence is CASTLGAYNEQFF. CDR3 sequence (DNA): TGTGCCAGCACCCTAGGGGCCTACAATGAGCAGTTCTTC.

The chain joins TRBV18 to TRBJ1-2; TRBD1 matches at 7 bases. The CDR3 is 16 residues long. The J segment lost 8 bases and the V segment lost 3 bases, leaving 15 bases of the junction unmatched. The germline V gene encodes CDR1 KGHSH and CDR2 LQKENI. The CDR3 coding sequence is TGTGCCAGCTCACCTGGGGTTGGCTACGGGGGACAGGGCTACACCTTC. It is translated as CASSPGVGYGGQGYTF.

CDR3 nucleotides: TGTGCCAGCAGCTTAGAGGGCTCGAGCACAGATACGCAGTATTTT. Amino acids: CASSLEGSSTDTQYF. This chain uses TRBV13 with TRBJ2-3, with D unclear. Trimming took off 1 base at V and 0 bases at J, with 8 bases between the two ends. The CDR3 covers 15 residues. Germline loops: CDR1 PRHDT, CDR2 FYEKMQ (reference sequence).

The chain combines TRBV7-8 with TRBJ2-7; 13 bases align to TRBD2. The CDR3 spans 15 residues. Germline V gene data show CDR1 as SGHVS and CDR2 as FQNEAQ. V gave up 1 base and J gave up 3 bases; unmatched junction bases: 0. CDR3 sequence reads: CASSLGLAGGYEQYF. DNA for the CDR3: TGTGCCAGCAGCTTAGGACTAGCGGGGGGCTACGAGCAGTACTTC.

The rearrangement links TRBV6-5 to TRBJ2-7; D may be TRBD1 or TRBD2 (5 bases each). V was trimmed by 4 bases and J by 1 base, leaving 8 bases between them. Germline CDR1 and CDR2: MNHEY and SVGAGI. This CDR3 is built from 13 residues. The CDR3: CASSSGPSYEQYF. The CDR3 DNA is TGTGCCAGCAGTTCGGGACCATCCTACGAGCAGTACTTC.

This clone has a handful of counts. Here the CDR3 reads CASSMGIRNSPLHF. CDR3 nucleotides: TGTGCCAGTAGTATGGGGATCCGGAATTCACCCCTCCACTTT. The rearrangement joins TRBV19 to TRBJ1-6; no reliable D call. CDR3 length equals 14 residues. Germline CDR1 reads LNHDA; CDR2 reads SQIVND (reference sequence). The V end was cut by 3 bases, the J end by 7 bases, with 10 bases between.

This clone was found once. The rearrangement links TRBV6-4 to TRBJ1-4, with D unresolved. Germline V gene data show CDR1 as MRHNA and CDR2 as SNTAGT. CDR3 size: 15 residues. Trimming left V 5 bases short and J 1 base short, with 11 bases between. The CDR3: CASSSRAGTNEKLFF. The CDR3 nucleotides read TGTGCCAGCAGTTCTCGAGCAGGAACTAATGAAAAACTGTTTTTT.

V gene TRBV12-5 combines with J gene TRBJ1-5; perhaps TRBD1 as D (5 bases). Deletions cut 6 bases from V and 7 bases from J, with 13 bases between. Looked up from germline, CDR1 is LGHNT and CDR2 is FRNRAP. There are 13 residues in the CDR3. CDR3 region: CASGWGLVQPQHF. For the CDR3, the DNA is TGTGCTAGTGGCTGGGGACTGGTGCAGCCCCAGCATTTT.

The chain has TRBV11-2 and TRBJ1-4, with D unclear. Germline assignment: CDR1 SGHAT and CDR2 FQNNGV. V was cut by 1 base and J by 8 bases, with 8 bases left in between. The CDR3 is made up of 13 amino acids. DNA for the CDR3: TGTGCCAGCAGCTTAGGGCCGGGGGAAAAACTGTTTTTT. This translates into CASSLGPGEKLFF.

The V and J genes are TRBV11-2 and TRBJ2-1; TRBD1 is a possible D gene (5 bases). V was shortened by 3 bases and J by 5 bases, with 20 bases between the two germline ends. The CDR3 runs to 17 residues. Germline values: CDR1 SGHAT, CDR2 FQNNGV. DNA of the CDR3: TGTGCCAGCAGCTTTCAGTCTTGGCGGAAGGGGAACAATGAGCAGTTCTTC. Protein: CASSFQSWRKGNNEQFF. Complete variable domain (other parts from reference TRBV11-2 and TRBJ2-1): EAGVAQSPRYKIIEKRQSVAFWCNPISGHATLYWYQQILGQGPKLLIQFQNNGVVDDSQLPKDRFSAERLKGVDSTLKIQPAKLEDSAVYLCASSFQSWRKGNNEQFFGPGTRLTVL.

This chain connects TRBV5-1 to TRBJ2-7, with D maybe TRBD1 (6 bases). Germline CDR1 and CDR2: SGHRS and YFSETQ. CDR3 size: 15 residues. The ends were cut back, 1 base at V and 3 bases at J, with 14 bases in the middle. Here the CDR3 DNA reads TGCGCCAGCAGCTTGTTTCCGGGACACTTCTACGAGCAGTACTTC. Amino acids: CASSLFPGHFYEQYF.

The CDR3 region has the DNA TGTGCCAGCAGCTTAAACGCGGAAGGAAGTGAGCAGTTCTTC. Its protein is CASSLNAEGSEQFF. The rearrangement links TRBV11-3 to TRBJ2-1; the D is unclear. CDR1 is SGHNT and CDR2 is YENEEA in the germline V gene. With 2 bases removed from V and 9 bases from J, the gap between germline ends came to 14 bases. This CDR3 is 14 amino acids long.

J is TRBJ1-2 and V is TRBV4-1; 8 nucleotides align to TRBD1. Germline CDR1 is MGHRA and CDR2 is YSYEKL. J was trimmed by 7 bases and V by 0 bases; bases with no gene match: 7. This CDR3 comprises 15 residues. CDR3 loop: CASSQDETGALGYTF. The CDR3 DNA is TGCGCCAGCAGCCAAGATGAGACAGGGGCGCTTGGCTACACCTTC.

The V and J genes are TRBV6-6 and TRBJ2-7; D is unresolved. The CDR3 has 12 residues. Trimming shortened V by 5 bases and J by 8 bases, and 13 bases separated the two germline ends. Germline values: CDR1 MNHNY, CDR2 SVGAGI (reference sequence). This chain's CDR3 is CASSGMDAKQYF. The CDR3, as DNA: TGTGCCAGCAGTGGGATGGATGCGAAGCAGTACTTC.

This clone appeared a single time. CDR3 sequence reads: CASSVNREQGYEQYF. CDR3 in DNA: TGTGCCAGCAGCGTAAACAGGGAACAAGGCTACGAGCAGTACTTC. V and J are TRBV11-2 and TRBJ2-7, with D possibly TRBD1 on 6 matching bases. Germline assignment: CDR1 SGHAT and CDR2 FQNNGV. The CDR3 sequence is 15 residues long. Trimming took 5 bases from V and 3 from J, leaving 17 bases between them.

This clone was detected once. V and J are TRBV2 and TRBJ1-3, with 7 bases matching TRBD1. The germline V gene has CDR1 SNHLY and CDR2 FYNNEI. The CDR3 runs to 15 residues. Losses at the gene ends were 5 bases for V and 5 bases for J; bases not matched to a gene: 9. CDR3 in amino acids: CASSHDREGRNTIYF. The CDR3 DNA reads TGTGCCAGCAGTCACGACAGGGAGGGAAGAAACACCATATATTTT.

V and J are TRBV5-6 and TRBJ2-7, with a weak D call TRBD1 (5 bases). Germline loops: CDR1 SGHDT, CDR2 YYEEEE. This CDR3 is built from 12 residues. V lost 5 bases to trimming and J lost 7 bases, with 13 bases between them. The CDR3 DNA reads TGTGCCAGCAGGGGTCCAGGGTTGGAGCAGTACTTC. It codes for CASRGPGLEQYF.